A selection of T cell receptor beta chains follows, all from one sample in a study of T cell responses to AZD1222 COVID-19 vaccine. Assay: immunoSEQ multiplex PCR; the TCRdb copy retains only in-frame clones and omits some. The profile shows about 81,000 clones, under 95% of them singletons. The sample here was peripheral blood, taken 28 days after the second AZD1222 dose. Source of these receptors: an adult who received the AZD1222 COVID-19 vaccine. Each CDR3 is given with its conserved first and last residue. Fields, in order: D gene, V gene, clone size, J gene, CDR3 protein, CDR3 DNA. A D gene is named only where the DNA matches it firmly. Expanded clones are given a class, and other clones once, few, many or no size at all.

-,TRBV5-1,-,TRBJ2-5,CASSELASGETQYF,TGCGCCAGCAGCGAACTAGCTTCTGGAGAGACCCAGTACTTC
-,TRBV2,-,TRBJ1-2,CASQPDNYGYTF,TGTGCCAGCCAACCCGATAACTATGGCTACACCTTC
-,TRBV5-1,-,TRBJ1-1,CASDRGSGTEAFF,TGCGCCAGTGACCGGGGGTCGGGAACTGAAGCTTTCTTT
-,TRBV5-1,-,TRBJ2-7,CASSLGTELYEQYF,TGCGCCAGCAGCTTGGGGACGGAGCTCTACGAGCAGTACTTC
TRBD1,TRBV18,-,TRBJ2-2,CASSPQAPGQGANRELFF,TGTGCCAGCTCTCCACAGGCTCCGGGACAGGGGGCGAATCGGGAGCTGTTTTTT
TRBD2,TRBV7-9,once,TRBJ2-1,CASSFPAWKMGGRGNEQFF,TGTGCCAGCAGCTTCCCGGCCTGGAAAATGGGAGGGAGGGGCAATGAGCAGTTCTTC
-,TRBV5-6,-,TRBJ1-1,CASSLAAQISNTEAFF,TGTGCCAGCAGCTTGGCTGCACAGATTTCGAACACTGAAGCTTTCTTT
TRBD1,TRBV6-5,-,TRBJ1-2,CASSYDRGAYGYTF,TGTGCCAGCAGCTACGACAGGGGAGCATATGGCTACACCTTC
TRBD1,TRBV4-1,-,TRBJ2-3,CASSQDREAGGLYF,TGCGCCAGCAGCCAAGATAGGGAGGCAGGGGGCCTGTATTTT
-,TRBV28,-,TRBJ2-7,CASSLGRYEQYF,TGTGCCAGCAGTTTAGGGCGCTACGAGCAGTACTTC
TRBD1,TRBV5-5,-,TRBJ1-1,CASSKGTADEAFF,TGTGCCAGCAGCAAAGGGACAGCTGATGAAGCTTTCTTT
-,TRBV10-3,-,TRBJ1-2,CAISPTDNYGYTF,TGTGCCATCAGCCCGACAGATAACTATGGCTACACCTTC
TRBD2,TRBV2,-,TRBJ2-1,CASGGENEQFF,TGTGCCAGCGGGGGGGAAAATGAGCAGTTCTTC
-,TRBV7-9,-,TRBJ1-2,CASREGYGYTF,TGTGCCAGCAGGGAGGGGTATGGCTACACCTTC
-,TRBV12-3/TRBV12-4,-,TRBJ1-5,CASRRGSNQPQHF,TGTGCCAGCAGAAGGGGAAGCAATCAGCCCCAGCATTTT
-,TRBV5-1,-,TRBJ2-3,CASSLGVRGTPSTDTQYF,TGCGCCAGCAGCTTGGGAGTAAGGGGGACTCCTAGCACAGATACGCAGTATTTT
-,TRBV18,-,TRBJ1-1,CASSAAGETEAFF,TGTGCCAGCTCAGCCGCCGGGGAAACTGAAGCTTTCTTT
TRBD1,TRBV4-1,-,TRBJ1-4,CASSQAGGGGEKLFF,TGCGCCAGCAGCCAAGCAGGGGGCGGAGGGGAAAAACTGTTTTTT
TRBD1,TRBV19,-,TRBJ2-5,CASSFQTGRETQYF,TGTGCCAGTAGTTTCCAGACAGGGCGAGAGACCCAGTACTTC
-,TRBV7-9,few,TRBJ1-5,CASSPDSLGYSNQPQHF,TGTGCCAGCAGCCCGGACAGCCTGGGGTATAGCAATCAGCCCCAGCATTTT
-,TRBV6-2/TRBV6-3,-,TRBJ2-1,CASRPRQGRRDGGGYNEQFF,TGTGCCAGCAGACCTCGACAGGGAAGGCGCGACGGGGGAGGCTACAATGAGCAGTTCTTC
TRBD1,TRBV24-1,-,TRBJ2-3,CATSDSPGTGSPRTQYF,TGTGCCACCAGTGATTCCCCCGGGACAGGGTCCCCTAGGACGCAGTATTTT
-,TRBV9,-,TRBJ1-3,CASTKRASGNTIYF,TGTGCCAGCACTAAACGTGCGTCCGGAAACACCATATATTTT
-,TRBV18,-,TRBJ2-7,CASSPAQGYEQYF,TGTGCCAGCTCACCGGCACAAGGGTACGAGCAGTACTTC
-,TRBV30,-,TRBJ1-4,CAWSRRISENEKLFF,TGTGCCTGGAGTCGCCGAATTTCCGAGAATGAAAAACTGTTTTTT
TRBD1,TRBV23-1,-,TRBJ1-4,CASGNRDRAEKLFF,TGCGCCAGCGGAAACCGGGACAGGGCAGAAAAACTGTTTTTT
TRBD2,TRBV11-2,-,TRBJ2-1,CASSPSGGALEQFF,TGTGCCAGCAGCCCTAGCGGGGGGGCTCTTGAGCAGTTCTTC
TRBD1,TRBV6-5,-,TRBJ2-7,CASSYSGTGIYEQYF,TGTGCCAGCAGTTACTCGGGGACAGGGATCTACGAGCAGTACTTC
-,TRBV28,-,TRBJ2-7,CASSLRPAQQYF,TGTGCCAGCAGTTTGCGGCCAGCCCAGCAGTACTTC
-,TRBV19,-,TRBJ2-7,CASSMIPYEQYF,TGTGCCAGTAGTATGATACCCTACGAGCAGTACTTC
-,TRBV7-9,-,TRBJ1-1,CASLYGLLNTEAFF,TGTGCCAGTCTTTATGGCCTCCTGAACACTGAAGCTTTCTTT
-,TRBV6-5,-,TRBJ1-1,CASSYSPGDTEAFF,TGTGCCAGCAGTTACTCACCCGGGGATACTGAAGCTTTCTTT
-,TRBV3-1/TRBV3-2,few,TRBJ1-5,CASSQNGLGDQPQHF,TGTGCCAGCAGCCAAAATGGGCTAGGGGATCAGCCCCAGCATTTT
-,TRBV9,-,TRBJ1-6,CASSVGLGRSPLHF,TGTGCCAGCAGCGTAGGCCTGGGAAGGTCACCCCTCCACTTT
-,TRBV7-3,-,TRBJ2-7,CASSLMGGGSGIPYEQYF,TGTGCCAGCAGCTTAATGGGAGGGGGAAGCGGGATCCCCTACGAGCAGTACTTC
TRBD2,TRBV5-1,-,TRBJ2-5,CASDRGSSGRETQYF,TGCGCCAGCGACCGGGGGAGTAGCGGGAGGGAGACCCAGTACTTC
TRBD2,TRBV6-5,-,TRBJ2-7,CASSYSASGVYEQYF,TGTGCCAGCAGTTACTCGGCTAGCGGGGTCTACGAGCAGTACTTC
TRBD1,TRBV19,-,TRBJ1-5,CASRGQGRSNQPQHF,TGTGCCAGTAGGGGACAGGGTCGTAGCAATCAGCCCCAGCATTTT
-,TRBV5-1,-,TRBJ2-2,CASSPTGGWTGELFF,TGCGCCAGCAGCCCGACAGGTGGATGGACCGGGGAGCTGTTTTTT
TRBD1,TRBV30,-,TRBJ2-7,CAWSTPRTGAYEQYF,TGTGCCTGGAGCACCCCCCGGACAGGTGCCTACGAGCAGTACTTC
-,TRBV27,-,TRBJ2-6,CASSLNFLGGANVLTF,TGTGCCAGCAGTTTAAACTTCCTCGGGGGGGCCAACGTCCTGACTTTC
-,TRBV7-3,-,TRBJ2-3,CASRAASTSTDTQYF,TGTGCCAGCAGGGCCGCCAGTACCAGCACAGATACGCAGTATTTT
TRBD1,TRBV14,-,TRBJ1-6,CASSRDSLGDSPLHF,TGTGCCAGCAGCCGGGACAGCCTAGGGGATTCACCCCTCCACTTT
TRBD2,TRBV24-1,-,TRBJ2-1,CATSDPLSGSSYNEQFF,TGTGCCACCAGTGATCCCCTTAGCGGGAGCTCCTACAATGAGCAGTTCTTC
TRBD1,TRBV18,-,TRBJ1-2,CASSPGQGGYGYTF,TGTGCCAGCTCACCGGGACAGGGGGGCTATGGCTACACCTTC
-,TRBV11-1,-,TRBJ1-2,CASSSGSQTTPYGYTF,TGTGCCAGCAGCTCTGGGAGTCAGACCACCCCCTATGGCTACACCTTC
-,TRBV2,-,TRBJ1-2,CASSLGGYTF,TGTGCCAGCAGTCTTGGTGGCTACACCTTC
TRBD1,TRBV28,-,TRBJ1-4,CATLTDRAGEKLFF,TGTGCCACCCTGACCGACAGGGCGGGTGAAAAACTGTTTTTT